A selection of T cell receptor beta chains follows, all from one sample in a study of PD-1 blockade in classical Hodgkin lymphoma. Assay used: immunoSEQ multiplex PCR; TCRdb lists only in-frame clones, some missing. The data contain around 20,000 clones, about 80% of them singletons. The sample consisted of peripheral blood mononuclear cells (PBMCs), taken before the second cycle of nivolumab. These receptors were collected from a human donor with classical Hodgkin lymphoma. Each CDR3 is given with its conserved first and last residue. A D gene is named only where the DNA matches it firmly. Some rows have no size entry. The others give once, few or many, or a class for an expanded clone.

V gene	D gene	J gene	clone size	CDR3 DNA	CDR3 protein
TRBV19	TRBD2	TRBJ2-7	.	TGTGCCAGTAGTATGAGGGGCACTAGCGGTACAAGCTCCTACGAGCAGTACTTC	CASSMRGTSGTSSYEQYF
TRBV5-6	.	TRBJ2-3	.	TGTGCCAGCAGCTTGGCTCCGGCCACAGATACGCAGTATTTT	CASSLAPATDTQYF
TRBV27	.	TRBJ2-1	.	TGTGCCAGCAGTTTACCGACAGGAACCGGGTCGGGTGAGCAGTTCTTC	CASSLPTGTGSGEQFF
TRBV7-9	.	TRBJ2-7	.	TGTGCCAGCAGCGCGGTCGGGGCCTACGAGCAGTACTTC	CASSAVGAYEQYF
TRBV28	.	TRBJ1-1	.	TGTGCCAGCAGTTTCGCCGGGAAGAACACTGAAGCTTTCTTT	CASSFAGKNTEAFF
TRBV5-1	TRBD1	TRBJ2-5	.	TGCGCCAGCAGCGGGGGACAGCAAGAGACCCAGTACTTC	CASSGGQQETQYF
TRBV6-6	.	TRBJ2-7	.	TGTGCCAGCACCCCCCCTCAGGGTAGCGAGCAGTACTTC	CASTPPQGSEQYF
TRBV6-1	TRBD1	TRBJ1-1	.	TGTGCCACCAAACAGGGGGCGCGGAGTAACACTGAAGCTTTCTTT	CATKQGARSNTEAFF
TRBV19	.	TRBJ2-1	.	TGTGCCAGTAGTATAGGCTACAATGAGCAGTTCTTC	CASSIGYNEQFF
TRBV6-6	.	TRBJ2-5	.	TGTGCCAGCATCTATGGGCCAGGGGAAGAGACCCAGTACTTC	CASIYGPGEETQYF
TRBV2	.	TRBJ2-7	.	TGTGCCAGCAGTGGGCTGGACTACGAGCAGTACTTC	CASSGLDYEQYF
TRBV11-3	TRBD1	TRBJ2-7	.	TGTGCCAGCAGCTCCACAGGGGGCGCCGAGCAGTACTTC	CASSSTGGAEQYF
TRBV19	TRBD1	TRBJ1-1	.	TGTGCCAGTAGTATCCCACGGACAGGGGCGAACACTGAAGCTTTCTTT	CASSIPRTGANTEAFF
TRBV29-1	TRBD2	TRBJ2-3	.	TGCACCTCGACTAGCGGACTCACAGATACGCAGTATTTT	CTSTSGLTDTQYF
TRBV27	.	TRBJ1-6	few	TGTGCCAGCAGTCTAGGGAGTTCACCCCTCCACTTT	CASSLGSSPLHF
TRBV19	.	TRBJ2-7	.	TGTGCCAGTAGTCCCGGGACATTAGCCTACGAGCAGTACTTC	CASSPGTLAYEQYF
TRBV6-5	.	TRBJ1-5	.	TGTGCCAGCAGCCTCAGGGGTTATCAGCCCCAGCATTTT	CASSLRGYQPQHF
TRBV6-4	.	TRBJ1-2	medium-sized	TGTGCCAGCGTAAAGGGAGCCGGCTACACCTTC	CASVKGAGYTF
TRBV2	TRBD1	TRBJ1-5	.	TGTGCCAGCAGGGACAGGGCGGACCGCAATCAGCCCCAGCATTTT	CASRDRADRNQPQHF
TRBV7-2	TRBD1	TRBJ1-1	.	TGTGCCAGCAGCTCCTGGACAGGGGGTTTCACTGAAGCTTTCTTT	CASSSWTGGFTEAFF
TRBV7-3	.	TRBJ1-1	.	TGCGCCAGCAGCCAAGGTGGGGTCACCGAAGCTTTCTTT	CASSQGGVTEAFF
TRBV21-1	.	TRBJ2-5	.	TGTGCCAGCAGCAAAGCTTTAGACCCGAAAGGGGAGACCCAGTACTTC	CASSKALDPKGETQYF
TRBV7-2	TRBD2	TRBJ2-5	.	TGTGCCAGCTGTGGTAGCGGGATGACTGGGGAGACCCAGTACTTC	CASCGSGMTGETQYF
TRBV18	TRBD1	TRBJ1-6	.	TGTGCCAGCTCAGGCGACAGGGGGAATAATTCACCCCTCCACTTT	CASSGDRGNNSPLHF
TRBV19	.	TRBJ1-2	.	TGTGCCAGTACGTCGGATGGGAACTTTAACTATGGCTACACCTTC	CASTSDGNFNYGYTF
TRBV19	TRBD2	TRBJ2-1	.	TGTGCCAGTAGTATTGGCAGCGGGAGGCCGGTCAATGAGCAGTTCTTC	CASSIGSGRPVNEQFF
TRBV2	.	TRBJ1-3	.	TGTGCCAGCAGTGTAGAAGGCTCTGGAAACACCATATATTTT	CASSVEGSGNTIYF
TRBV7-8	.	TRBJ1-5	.	TGTGCCAGCAGCTCCGATATAAACAATCAGCCCCAGCATTTT	CASSSDINNQPQHF
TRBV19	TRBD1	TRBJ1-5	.	TGTGCCAGTAGTACCGGGACAGGGTATCAGCCCCAGCATTTT	CASSTGTGYQPQHF